The sample holds many counts of the clone carrying this TCR beta chain. Its antigen remains unidentified. As an off-target read in a library built for alpha chains, this beta chain has a frequency of little significance. This sample stems from a study of spatial heterogeneity in lung cancer. General study results and limits: Coverage of tumor T cells was estimated at roughly 7% for alpha chains and about 13% for beta chains. Ubiquitous expanded TCR counts tracked ubiquitous nonsynonymous mutations, and regional counts tracked regional ones. Counts of expanded alpha and beta TCRs within tumors tracked the tumor nonsynonymous mutation count.

Time point denoted: sample taken at primary tumor resection. Each TCR cDNA molecule carried a unique molecular identifier. TCRdb re-analysed the 5' RACE reads in MiXCR, keeping a single row per CDR3 protein. The data contain some 6,500 distinct CDR3 sequences, 12% to 15% of them singletons. CDR1 MNHNY and CDR2 SVGAGI come from the germline V gene (reference sequence). Trimming removed 6 bases at V and 7 bases at J, with 19 bases between. This CDR3 has 15 amino acids. J is TRBJ2-1 and V is TRBV6-6; TRBD1 is a possible D gene (6 bases). The clonotype comes from a male donor with early-stage non-small cell lung cancer. Sample: lung tumor tissue, taken at surgery. Written as DNA, the CDR3 is TGTGCCAGCAGAGTACGGGGACAAAGGAGGAATGAGCAGTTCTTC. As protein: CASRVRGQRRNEQFF.